Listed here are 3 T cell receptor beta chains from one sample, sequenced in a study of OX40 agonist ivuxolimab in advanced cancers. Assay: immunoSEQ multiplex PCR; the TCRdb copy retains only in-frame clones and omits some. This table has about 93,000 clones, around 92% appearing once. Here the sequenced sample was CD4+ or CD8+ T cells sorted from blood, taken in a trial of the OX40 agonist ivuxolimab. These TCRs come from an adult with an advanced solid tumor such as melanoma, head and neck, liver or kidney cancer.

The table lists this clone with a count of one. The chain combines TRBV18 with TRBJ1-5; D ambiguous. The CDR3 spans 16 residues. Germline V gene lookup returns CDR1 KGHSH and CDR2 LQKENI. V shed 3 bases and J shed 1 base, with 13 bases lying between them. The chain's CDR3 is CASSPGSGWSNQPQHF. The CDR3 DNA follows: TGTGCCAGCTCACCCGGCAGTGGATGGAGCAATCAGCCCCAGCATTTT.

This rearrangement joins TRBV19 to TRBJ1-6; D perhaps matches TRBD1 (6 bases). Trimming took off 3 bases at V and 7 bases at J, with 16 bases between the two ends. Germline V gives CDR1 LNHDA, CDR2 SQIVND (reference sequence). The length of the CDR3 is 16 residues. For the CDR3, the DNA is TGTGCCAGTAGTATCGCCTTAGGGGGACCAAATTCACCCCTCCACTTT. It encodes CASSIALGGPNSPLHF.

This clone has just one count. The chain links TRBV7-2 to TRBJ2-5, with unresolved D. The CDR3 sequence is 13 residues long. Germline CDR1 SGHTA, CDR2 FQGNSA. V gave up 0 bases and J gave up 1 base, with 3 bases separating them. The CDR3 region has the DNA TGTGCCAGCAGCTTAGCACCCCAAGAGACCCAGTACTTC. The encoded protein is CASSLAPQETQYF.